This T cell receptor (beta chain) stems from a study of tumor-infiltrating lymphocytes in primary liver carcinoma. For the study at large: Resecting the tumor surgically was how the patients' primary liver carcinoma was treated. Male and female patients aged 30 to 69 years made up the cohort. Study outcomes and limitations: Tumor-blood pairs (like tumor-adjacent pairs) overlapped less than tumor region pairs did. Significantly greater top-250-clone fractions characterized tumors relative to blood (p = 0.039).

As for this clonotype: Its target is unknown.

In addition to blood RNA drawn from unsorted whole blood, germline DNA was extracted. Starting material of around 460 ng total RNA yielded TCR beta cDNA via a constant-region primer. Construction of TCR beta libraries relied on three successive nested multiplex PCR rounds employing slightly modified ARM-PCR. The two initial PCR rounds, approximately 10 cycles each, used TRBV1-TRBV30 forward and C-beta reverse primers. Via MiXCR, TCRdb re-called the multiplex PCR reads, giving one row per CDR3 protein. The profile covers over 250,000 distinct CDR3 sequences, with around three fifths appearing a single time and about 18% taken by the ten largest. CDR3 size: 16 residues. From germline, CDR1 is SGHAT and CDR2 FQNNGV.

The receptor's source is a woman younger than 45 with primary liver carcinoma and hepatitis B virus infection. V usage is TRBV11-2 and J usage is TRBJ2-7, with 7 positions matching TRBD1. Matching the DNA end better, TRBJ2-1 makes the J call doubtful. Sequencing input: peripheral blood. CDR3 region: CASSLVFRTGLSKQFF. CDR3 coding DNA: TGTGCCAGCAGCTTAGTGTTCAGGACAGGTTTGAGCAAGCAGTTCTTC.